This T cell receptor beta chain was identified during a study of metastatic and nonmetastatic thyroid tumors. Study in general: Repertoire comparison spanned blood and tumor or nodule tissue of malignant and benign thyroid patients.

All patients were treatment-naive before thyroid surgery. Per the original data handling: The study took CDR3 differences across clinicopathological groups and made a distant-metastasis classifier for papillary thyroid cancer from them. MiXCR reprocessed the PCR reads for TCRdb. The V and J calls here are based on TCRdb, not the publication. This sample has tens of thousands of clones; approximately 12% occur once, and the top ten carry 5.5% to 7.5%. This clone showed up many times. The antigen remains undetermined. Study results and limitations: As reported, TCR beta diversity in blood and tumor was significantly higher in malignant thyroid tumors than in benign nodules.

V was cut by 2 bases and J by 2 bases, with 10 bases left in between. The CDR3 contains 14 residues. Germline values: CDR1 SGHRS, CDR2 YFSETQ. Input material: blood. This sequence originates from a male donor with papillary thyroid cancer or a benign thyroid nodule (not recorded which). Some clones in this sample may be carry-over from other donors' samples. The chain links TRBV5-1 to TRBJ1-2; possible D gene TRBD1, 5 bases. The DNA of the CDR3 is TGCGCCAGCAGCTTCCTCAGGGACAACTATGGCTACACCTTC. This codes for CASSFLRDNYGYTF.